Listed below are T cell receptor beta chains from one sample, sequenced in a study of shared clonotypes between healthy human individuals. Sequencing used immunoSEQ multiplex PCR; TCRdb keeps in-frame clones, though not all of them. The sample contains roughly 2 million clones, over 85% of which appear only once. The sequenced sample was naive CD8+ T cells sorted from blood. These TCRs come from a man aged 18-30 years in good health. Both conserved end residues are part of each CDR3. The D gene is left open where the match is weak. The size field is filled for only some rows; it gives once, few, many or a size class.

clone_size | j_call | v_call | d_call | cdr3_aa | cdr3_nt
- | TRBJ1-3 | TRBV28 | - | CASSLGLGVGNTIYF | TGTGCCAGCAGTTTAGGCCTGGGGGTAGGAAACACCATATATTTT
- | TRBJ1-1 | TRBV30 | - | CAWSDSAGTEAFF | TGTGCCTGGAGTGACTCGGCTGGAACTGAAGCTTTCTTT
- | TRBJ2-7 | TRBV5-4 | TRBD2 | CASSRGTSGLYEQYF | TGTGCCAGCAGCCGGGGGACTAGCGGACTATACGAGCAGTACTTC
once | TRBJ2-3 | TRBV9 | TRBD2 | CASSGLAGGPVDTQYF | TGTGCCAGCAGCGGGCTAGCGGGAGGGCCAGTAGATACGCAGTATTTT
- | TRBJ2-2 | TRBV11-1 | - | CASSLEPSPGELFF | TGTGCCAGCAGCTTAGAGCCGTCTCCCGGGGAGCTGTTTTTT
- | TRBJ2-3 | TRBV28 | - | CASSSWRATDTQYF | TGTGCCAGCAGTTCATGGAGGGCGACTGATACGCAGTATTTT
- | TRBJ2-7 | TRBV9 | - | CASSVAFGGEQYF | TGTGCCAGCAGCGTAGCATTTGGGGGCGAGCAGTACTTC
- | TRBJ1-5 | TRBV28 | TRBD1 | CASSSRTGNQPQHF | TGTGCCAGCAGTTCCCGGACAGGGAATCAGCCCCAGCATTTT
once | TRBJ1-6 | TRBV6-1 | - | CASTIVGGSNSPLHF | TGTGCCAGCACCATAGTGGGGGGCTCCAATTCACCCCTCCACTTT
- | TRBJ2-5 | TRBV9 | TRBD2 | CASSAGLAGLSTQYF | TGTGCCAGCAGCGCGGGACTAGCGGGATTGTCGACCCAGTACTTC
- | TRBJ2-1 | TRBV29-1 | - | CSVEFLEYEQFF | TGCAGCGTTGAATTCTTGGAATATGAGCAGTTCTTC